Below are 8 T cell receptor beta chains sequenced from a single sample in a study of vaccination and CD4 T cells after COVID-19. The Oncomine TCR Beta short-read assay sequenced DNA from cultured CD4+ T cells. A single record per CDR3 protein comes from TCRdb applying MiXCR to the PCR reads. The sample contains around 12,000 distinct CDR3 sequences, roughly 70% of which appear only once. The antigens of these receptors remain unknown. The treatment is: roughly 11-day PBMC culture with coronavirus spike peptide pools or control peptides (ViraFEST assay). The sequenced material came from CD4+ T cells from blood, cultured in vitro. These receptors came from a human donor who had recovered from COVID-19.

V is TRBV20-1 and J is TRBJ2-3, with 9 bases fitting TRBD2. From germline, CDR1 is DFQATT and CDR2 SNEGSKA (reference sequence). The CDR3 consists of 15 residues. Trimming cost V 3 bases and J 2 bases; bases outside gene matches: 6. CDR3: CSASGSSGATDTQYF. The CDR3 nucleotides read TGCAGTGCTAGTGGTTCTAGCGGGGCCACAGATACGCAGTATTTT.

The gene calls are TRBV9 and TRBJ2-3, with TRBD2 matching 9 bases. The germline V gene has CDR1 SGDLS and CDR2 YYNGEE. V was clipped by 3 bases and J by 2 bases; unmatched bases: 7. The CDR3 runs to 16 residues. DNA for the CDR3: TGTGCCAGCAGCGCGGTGCGGGGGGGACCCACAGATACGCAGTATTTT. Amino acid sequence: CASSAVRGGPTDTQYF.

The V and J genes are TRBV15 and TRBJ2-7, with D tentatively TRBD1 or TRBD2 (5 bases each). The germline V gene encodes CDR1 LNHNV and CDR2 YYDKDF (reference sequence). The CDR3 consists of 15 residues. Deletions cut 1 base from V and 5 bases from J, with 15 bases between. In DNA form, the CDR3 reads TGTGCCACCAGCAGAGCCCGGGCCCCGGGGCACGAGCAGTACTTC. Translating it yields CATSRARAPGHEQYF. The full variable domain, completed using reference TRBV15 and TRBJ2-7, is DAMVIQNPRYQVTQFGKPVTLSCSQTLNHNVMYWYQQKSSQAPKLLFHYYDKDFNNEADTPDNFQSRRPNTSFCFLDIRSPGLGDTAMYLCATSRARAPGHEQYFGPGTRLTVT.

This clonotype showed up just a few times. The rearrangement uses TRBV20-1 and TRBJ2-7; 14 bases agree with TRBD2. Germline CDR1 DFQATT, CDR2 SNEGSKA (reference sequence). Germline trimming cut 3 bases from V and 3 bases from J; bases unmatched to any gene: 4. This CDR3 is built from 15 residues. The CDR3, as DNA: TGCAGTGCTAGTCGCGGGACTAGCGGGGGCTACGAGCAGTACTTC. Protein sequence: CSASRGTSGGYEQYF.

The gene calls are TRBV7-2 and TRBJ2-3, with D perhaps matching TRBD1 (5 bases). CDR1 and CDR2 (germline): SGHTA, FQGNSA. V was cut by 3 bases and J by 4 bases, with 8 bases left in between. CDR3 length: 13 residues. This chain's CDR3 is CASSFRESDTQYF. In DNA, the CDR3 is TGTGCCAGCAGCTTCAGGGAATCAGATACGCAGTATTTT.

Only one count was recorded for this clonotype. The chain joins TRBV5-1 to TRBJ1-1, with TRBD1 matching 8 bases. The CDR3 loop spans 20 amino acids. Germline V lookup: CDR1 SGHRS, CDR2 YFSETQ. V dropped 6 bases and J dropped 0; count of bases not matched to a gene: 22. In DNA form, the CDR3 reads TGCGCCAGCAACAACCCGGGACAGGATAAAAAAGTCGGCATGAACACTGAAGCTTTCTTT. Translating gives CASNNPGQDKKVGMNTEAFF.

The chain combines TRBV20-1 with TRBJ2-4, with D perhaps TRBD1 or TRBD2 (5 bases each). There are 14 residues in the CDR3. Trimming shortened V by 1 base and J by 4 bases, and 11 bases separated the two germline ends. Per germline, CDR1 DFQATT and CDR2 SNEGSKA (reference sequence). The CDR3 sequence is CSARVGTQKNIQYF. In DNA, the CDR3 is TGCAGTGCTAGAGTAGGGACGCAGAAAAACATTCAGTACTTC.

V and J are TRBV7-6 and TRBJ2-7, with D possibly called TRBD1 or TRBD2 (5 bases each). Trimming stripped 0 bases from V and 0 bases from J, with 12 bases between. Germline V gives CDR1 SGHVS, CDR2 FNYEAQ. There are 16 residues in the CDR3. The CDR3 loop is CASSLAPRGSSYEQYF. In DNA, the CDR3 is TGTGCCAGCAGCTTAGCGCCCCGGGGCTCCTCCTACGAGCAGTACTTC.